A single sample is the source of the 27 T cell receptor beta chains below, sequenced in a study of T cell repertoires in cytomegalovirus infection (dated by TCRdb to 2018 to 2020). Sequenced using an Illumina HiSeq 1500. The public reads were run again by TCRdb, first through fastp at Q25 and then through MiXCR, and only productive beta chains were kept. Here each entry gathers all rows of one CDR3 protein and keeps the most common genes and DNA. This sample has around 630,000 distinct CDR3 sequences in its table, and 20% to 25% of those were observed once. Of the sample, 7.5% to 9% is held by the ten largest clones. The sample taken for sequencing was CD8+ T cells from PBMCs. These receptors all come from a human donor in good health (CMV status not recorded). Some clones in this sample may be carry-over from other donors' samples.

This clonotype was seen only a few times. The chain uses TRBV7-6 and TRBJ2-7; perhaps D is TRBD1 or TRBD2 (5 bases each). The CDR3 contains 14 residues. V was pared by 5 bases and J by 5 bases, with 16 bases between. Germline lookup yields CDR1 SGHVS and CDR2 FNYEAQ. The CDR3 is CASSRSGPLDEQYF. CDR3 nucleotide sequence: TGTGCCAGCAGCAGGTCGGGGCCTTTGGACGAGCAGTACTTC.

This clonotype showed up just a few times. The rearrangement joins TRBV25-1 to TRBJ2-3, with 7 bases that match TRBD1. Trimming at V came to 2 bases and at J to 5 bases, leaving 13 bases not matched to a gene. The V gene's germline CDR1 is MGHDK and CDR2 SYGVNS. The CDR3 extends over 17 amino acids. The CDR3 protein is CASSEGIGKGAGDTQYF. CDR3 nucleotide sequence: TGTGCCAGCAGTGAAGGAATTGGGAAGGGGGCAGGAGATACGCAGTATTTT. Full variable domain (rest looked up from reference TRBV25-1 and TRBJ2-3): EADIYQTPRYLVIGTGKKITLECSQTMGHDKMYWYQQDPGMELHLIHYSYGVNSTEKGDLSSESTVSRIRTEHFPLTLESARPSHTSQYLCASSEGIGKGAGDTQYFGPGTRLTVL.

This clonotype was counted many times. The chain joins TRBV7-2 to TRBJ2-1; 8 positions match TRBD2. Trimming removed 2 bases from V and 3 bases from J; junction bases left unmatched: 6. The germline gives CDR1 SGHTA, CDR2 FQGNSA. CDR3 length equals 16 residues. DNA for the CDR3: TGTGCCAGCAGCTTAAACGCGGGGGGCAACTACAATGAGCAGTTCTTC. It translates to CASSLNAGGNYNEQFF.

In its sample, this clonotype was seen a few times. The chain links TRBV27 to TRBJ2-1, with TRBD2 matching over 8 bases. This CDR3 has 13 amino acids. Trimming cost V 4 bases and J 7 bases; bases outside gene matches: 3. In germline, CDR1 is MNHEY, CDR2 SMNVEV (reference sequence). The CDR3 nucleotides read TGTGCCAGCAGTTGGGGCGGGAGGAATGAGCAGTTCTTC. It encodes CASSWGGRNEQFF.

This clonotype has only a few counts. The rearrangement links TRBV29-1 to TRBJ1-1; D is possibly TRBD1 (6 bases). V was trimmed by 4 bases and J by 0 bases, leaving 21 bases between them. The CDR3 is made up of 17 amino acids. CDR1 is SQVTM, CDR2 ANQGSEA, per germline. The CDR3 bases are TGCAGCGTTGGGGGGGTTGAGGGGGTACTCATGAACACTGAAGCTTTCTTT. It specifies CSVGGVEGVLMNTEAFF.

This clonotype was seen ten or more times. The V and J genes are TRBV12-5 and TRBJ1-3; D is unclear. This CDR3 is built from 14 residues. V dropped 6 bases and J dropped 1 base, with 10 bases sitting between them. Germline lookup yields CDR1 LGHNT and CDR2 FRNRAP. This chain's CDR3 is CASGPGESGNTIYF. CDR3 sequence (DNA): TGTGCTAGTGGCCCCGGGGAGTCTGGAAACACCATATATTTT.

The chain links TRBV29-1 to TRBJ2-7, with D possibly TRBD2 on 5 matching bases. Germline V gene sequence: CDR1 SQVTM, CDR2 ANQGSEA. V lost 3 bases and J lost 4, with 7 bases in between. CDR3 length equals 11 residues. The CDR3 DNA reads as TGCAGCGTTGATTGGAGGTACGAGCAGTACTTC. Translated: CSVDWRYEQYF.

This clonotype has only a few counts. CDR3 in amino acids: CASSFLEGLWEQFF. The CDR3 region has the DNA TGTGCCAGCAGTTTTTTGGAGGGATTATGGGAGCAGTTCTTC. The gene calls are TRBV12-3 or TRBV12-4 and TRBJ2-1, with D maybe TRBD2 (6 bases). V dropped 3 bases and J dropped 10 bases, with 16 bases sitting between them. This CDR3 has 14 residues.

This clonotype was seen ten or more times. The V and J genes are TRBV7-8 and TRBJ2-7; weak D call: TRBD1 (6 bases). The CDR3 consists of 15 residues. The germline CDR1 and CDR2 sequences are SGHVS and FQNEAQ. Trimming stripped 5 bases from V and 0 bases from J, with 14 bases between. CDR3 sequence (DNA): TGTGCCAGCAGCCTCCGAAAGGACAGCTCCTACGAGCAGTACGTC. This encodes CASSLRKDSSYEQYV.

This clonotype has just a few counts. The CDR3 DNA sequence: TGCAGTGCCACGGACCCCCCAGCCCGAGAGACCCAGTACTTC. Its protein is CSATDPPARETQYF. V and J are TRBV20-1 and TRBJ2-5, with D unclear. The CDR3 consists of 14 residues. V was clipped by 6 bases and J by 4 bases, with 18 bases between them. Germline V lookup: CDR1 DFQATT, CDR2 SNEGSKA (reference sequence).

The V gene is TRBV7-9, the J gene TRBJ2-5, with D unresolved. This CDR3 has 14 amino acids. The ends were cut back, 1 base at V and 5 bases at J, with 11 bases in the middle. In germline, CDR1 is SEHNR, CDR2 FQNEAQ (reference sequence). CDR3 bases: TGTGCCAGCAGCTTAGTAGTCGGGTCGGAGACCCAGTACTTC. This translates into CASSLVVGSETQYF. The whole variable domain, remainder taken from reference TRBV7-9 and TRBJ2-5, is DTGVSQNPRHKITKRGQNVTFRCDPISEHNRLYWYRQTLGQGPEFLTYFQNEAQLEKSRLLSDRFSAERPKGSFSTLEIQRTEQGDSAMYLCASSLVVGSETQYFGPGTRLLVL.

This clonotype was picked up one time. The rearrangement uses TRBV6-2 or TRBV6-3 and TRBJ2-7; D may match TRBD1 or TRBD2 (5 bases each). Trimming left V 2 bases short and J 5 bases short, with 10 bases between. Germline CDR1 is MNHEY and CDR2 is SVGEGT. This CDR3 has 13 residues. In DNA, the CDR3 is TGTGCCAGCAGTTACCTGGGGGTTGACGAGCAGTACGTC. This codes for CASSYLGVDEQYV.

This clonotype has ten or more counts. The rearrangement joins TRBV7-2 to TRBJ2-7; a weak D match, TRBD2 (7 bases). From germline, CDR1 is SGHTA and CDR2 FQGNSA. V dropped 3 bases and J dropped 4 bases, with 13 bases sitting between them. The CDR3 extends over 14 amino acids. The chain's CDR3 is CASSFYGGAYEQYF. The CDR3 DNA reads as TGTGCCAGCAGCTTTTATGGGGGGGCGTACGAGCAGTACTTC.

This clonotype was found many times. The chain recombines TRBV7-9 with TRBJ2-7; D gene uncertain. Germline CDR1 reads SEHNR; CDR2 reads FQNEAQ (reference sequence). V dropped 6 bases and J dropped 9 bases, with 15 bases sitting between them. This CDR3 has 12 residues. The CDR3 reads CASSSGPTGQYF. The CDR3 nucleotides are TGTGCCAGCAGTTCCGGGCCTACGGGGCAGTACTTC.

This clonotype occurred a few times. The chain joins TRBV29-1 to TRBJ1-5; TRBD1 matches 9 bases. Per germline, CDR1 SQVTM and CDR2 ANQGSEA. The ends lost 5 bases at V and 6 bases at J; junction bases unmatched: 5. CDR3 length equals 13 residues. The CDR3 region has the DNA TGCAGCGTTTCCACAGGGGGCGGTCAGCCCCAGCATTTT. Its translation is CSVSTGGGQPQHF.

This chain uses TRBV6-6 with TRBJ2-7, with D possibly being TRBD2 (5 bases). There are 13 residues in the CDR3. From germline, CDR1 is MNHNY and CDR2 SVGAGI (reference sequence). The germline V and J ends were trimmed by 7 bases and 3 bases, with 13 bases remaining between them. The CDR3 sequence is CASNPGVDYEQYF. As DNA, the CDR3 is TGTGCCAGCAACCCCGGGGTGGACTACGAGCAGTACTTC.

About this clonotype itself: Since a much larger clone is just one base distant, this may be a read error. CDR3 DNA sequence: TGTGCCAGCAGTTACTCGGGGCTAGGTTACGATGAGCAGTTCTTC. Translation: CASSYSGLGYDEQFF. The chain is built from TRBV6-6 and TRBJ2-1; the D gene is possibly TRBD1 (5 bases). The CDR3 sequence is 15 residues long. Germline V gene lookup returns CDR1 MNHNY and CDR2 SVGAGI (reference sequence). V was shortened by 0 bases and J by 8 bases, with 14 bases between the two germline ends.

This clonotype was observed a handful of times. The chain recombines TRBV2 with TRBJ1-5; 7 bases agree with TRBD1. The CDR3 totals 14 residues. V was clipped by 8 bases and J by 5 bases; unmatched bases: 9. Germline V gives CDR1 SNHLY, CDR2 FYNNEI. For the CDR3, the DNA is TGTGCCAGCGCCTGGGACAGCGTTTATCAGCCCCAGCATTTT. This gives the protein CASAWDSVYQPQHF.

This rearrangement joins TRBV6-2 or TRBV6-3 to TRBJ2-2, with D unresolved. The CDR3 sequence is 13 residues long. Trimming took 8 bases from V and 10 from J, leaving 17 bases between them. Germline CDR1 reads MNHEY; CDR2 reads SVGEGT. The CDR3 loop is CASRLARQLELFF. DNA of the CDR3: TGTGCCAGCCGTCTGGCTCGGCAACTGGAGCTGTTTTTT.

The chain is built from TRBV20-1 and TRBJ2-2; TRBD1 is a possible D gene (5 bases). V shed 6 bases and J shed 1 base, with 9 bases lying between them. CDR1 and CDR2 (germline): DFQATT, SNEGSKA (reference sequence). This CDR3 has 13 amino acids. CDR3 nucleotide sequence: TGCAGTGCCCAGGGAAGGAACACCGGGGAGCTGTTTTTT. As protein: CSAQGRNTGELFF.

The rearrangement uses TRBV29-1 and TRBJ2-1; tentatively, D is TRBD1 (6 bases). The CDR3 is 13 amino acids. Trimming cost V 5 bases and J 4 bases, with 12 bases left between them. Germline CDR1 and CDR2: SQVTM and ANQGSEA. CDR3 residues: CSVPPGAYNEQFF. Written as DNA, the CDR3 is TGCAGCGTTCCCCCAGGGGCATACAATGAGCAGTTCTTC.

The chain carries TRBV20-1 and TRBJ1-5; possible D gene TRBD1, 5 bases. The CDR3 totals 15 residues. Germline V gene lookup returns CDR1 DFQATT and CDR2 SNEGSKA (reference sequence). V lost 4 bases and J lost 7, with 20 bases in between. This CDR3 is CSAIPLVSGWQPQHF. The CDR3 nucleotides read TGCAGTGCTATACCGCTTGTTTCAGGGTGGCAGCCCCAGCATTTT.

This clonotype occurred a few times. This chain uses TRBV6-2 or TRBV6-3 with TRBJ2-1; the D gene could be TRBD1 or TRBD2 (5 bases each). Trimming left V 2 bases short and J 11 bases short, with 13 bases between. The CDR3 is 13 amino acids. The germline CDR1 and CDR2 sequences are MNHEY and SVGEGT. CDR3 amino acids: CASSYEGEIQQFF. In nucleotides, the CDR3 is TGTGCCAGCAGTTACGAAGGGGAGATCCAGCAGTTCTTC.

The table lists this clonotype with many counts. The rearrangement joins TRBV7-3 to TRBJ2-3; D may match TRBD1 or TRBD2 (5 bases each). The germline V gene has CDR1 SGHTA and CDR2 FQGTGA. CDR3 length equals 16 residues. Trimming left V 5 bases short and J 7 bases short, with 22 bases between. The CDR3 DNA sequence: TGTGCCAGCAGCGGCGACCGGGACGCCAGCCCGTATACGCAGTATTTT. As protein: CASSGDRDASPYTQYF.

This clonotype was picked up a small number of times. This chain connects TRBV4-1 to TRBJ2-3; D is undetermined. The CDR3 contains 15 residues. The V gene's germline CDR1 is MGHRA and CDR2 YSYEKL. V shed 1 base and J shed 2 bases, with 10 bases lying between them. The CDR3 loop reads CASSQGEFATDTQYF. The DNA for the CDR3 is TGCGCCAGCAGCCAAGGAGAGTTCGCCACAGATACGCAGTATTTT.

The chain is built from TRBV12-3 or TRBV12-4 and TRBJ2-7, with 10 bases lining up with TRBD1. The CDR3 consists of 15 residues. V lost 7 bases to trimming and J lost 5 bases; unmatched junction nucleotides: 11. CDR3 protein: CASKFLGTGAHEQYF. DNA of the CDR3: TGTGCCAGCAAGTTTCTCGGGACAGGGGCGCACGAGCAGTACTTC.

This clonotype was counted many times. The V gene is TRBV7-9, the J gene TRBJ1-2, with no clear D. The CDR3 length is 13 residues. Germline CDR1 and CDR2: SEHNR and FQNEAQ (reference sequence). V gave up 5 bases and J gave up 4 bases, with 11 bases separating them. The CDR3 coding sequence is TGTGCCAGCAGCCCGGATCTCCCCTATGGCTACACCTTC. Translated: CASSPDLPYGYTF.